This TCR beta chain was captured in a study of T cells of healthy individuals. TCRdb itself ran the 5' RACE reads through MiXCR, one entry per CDR3 protein. The sample has just over 40,000 distinct CDR3 sequences, 4% to 5.5% seen once. This clonotype was seen at least ten times. Between the trimmed V and J ends, which lost 0 bases and 0 bases, there was a span of 7 bases. Germline lookup yields CDR1 SGHRS and CDR2 YFSETQ. There are 14 residues in the CDR3. The chain couples TRBV5-1 to TRBJ2-7; D remains unclear. The TCR sequence derives from a human donor in good health. CDR3 sequence reads: CASSLEPNSYEQYF. The CDR3 DNA reads TGCGCCAGCAGCTTGGAACCCAACTCCTACGAGCAGTACTTC.